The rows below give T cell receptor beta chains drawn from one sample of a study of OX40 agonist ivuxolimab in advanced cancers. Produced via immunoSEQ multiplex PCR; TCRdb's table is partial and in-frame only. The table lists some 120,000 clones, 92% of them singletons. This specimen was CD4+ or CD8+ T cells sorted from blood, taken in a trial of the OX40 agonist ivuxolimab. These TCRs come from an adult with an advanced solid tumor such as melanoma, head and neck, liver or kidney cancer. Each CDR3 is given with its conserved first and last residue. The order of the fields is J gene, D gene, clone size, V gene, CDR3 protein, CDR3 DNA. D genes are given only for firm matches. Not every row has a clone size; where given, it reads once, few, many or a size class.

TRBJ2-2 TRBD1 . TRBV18 CASSPPGTGIGELFF TGTGCCAGCTCACCGCCCGGGACAGGGATCGGGGAGCTGTTTTTT
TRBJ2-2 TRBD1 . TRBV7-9 CASSPPGQGNTGELFF TGTGCCAGCAGCCCCCCGGGACAGGGTAACACCGGGGAGCTGTTTTTT
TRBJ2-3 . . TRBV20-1 CSAGGADTQYF TGCAGTGCTGGAGGGGCTGATACGCAGTATTTT
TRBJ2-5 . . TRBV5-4 CASSREETQYF TGTGCCAGCAGCCGGGAAGAGACCCAGTACTTC
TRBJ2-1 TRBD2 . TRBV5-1 CASSLIGTSGIDEQFF TGCGCCAGCAGCTTAATCGGGACTAGCGGGATCGATGAGCAGTTCTTC
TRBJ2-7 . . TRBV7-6 CASSLTASTVYEQYF TGTGCCAGCAGCTTAACAGCTTCGACGGTCTACGAGCAGTACTTC
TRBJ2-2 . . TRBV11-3 CASSPPGSVTGELFF TGTGCCAGCAGCCCCCCCGGGAGTGTCACCGGGGAGCTGTTTTTT
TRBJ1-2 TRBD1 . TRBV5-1 CASSRDRDRTSYGYTF TGCGCCAGCAGCCGGGACCGGGACAGGACATCTTATGGCTACACCTTC
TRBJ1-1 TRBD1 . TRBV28 CASSLFITGEAFF TGTGCCAGCAGCCTCTTCATAACAGGGGAGGCTTTCTTT
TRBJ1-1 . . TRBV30 CAWNLGNTEAFF TGTGCCTGGAACCTCGGAAACACTGAAGCTTTCTTT
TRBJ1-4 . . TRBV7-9 CASSLRQTTNEKLFF TGTGCCAGCAGCTTAAGGCAGACAACTAATGAAAAACTGTTTTTT
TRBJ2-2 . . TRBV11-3 CASSQNTGELFF TGTGCCAGCAGCCAGAACACCGGGGAGCTGTTTTTT
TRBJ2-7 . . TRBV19 CASSINYSSGDQYF TGTGCCAGTAGTATCAACTACTCCTCGGGTGATCAGTACTTC
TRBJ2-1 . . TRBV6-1 CASSPGGVRNEQFF TGTGCCAGCAGCCCCGGAGGGGTAAGGAATGAGCAGTTCTTC
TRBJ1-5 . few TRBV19 CASKAGNQPQHF TGTGCCAGTAAGGCGGGGAATCAGCCCCAGCATTTT
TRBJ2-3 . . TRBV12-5 CASGLSGGTQDTQYF TGTGCTAGTGGTTTGAGTGGGGGGACACAAGATACGCAGTATTTT